Listed below are T cell receptor beta chains from one sample, sequenced in a study of T cells expressing NK-cell markers. For each CDR3 protein, TCRdb gives one entry from its re-call of the 5' RACE reads, without DNA. This sample's table has 130,000 to 150,000 distinct CDR3 sequences. The material sequenced was blood T cells: a sorted CD56 or NKG2C T cell subset, CD4+ or CD8+ T cells, or bulk PBMC T cells (not recorded which). These receptors were collected from a man younger than 35 in good health. Both conserved end residues are part of each CDR3.

j_call v_call cdr3_aa
TRBJ2-3 TRBV27 CASSGDRDDTQYF
TRBJ1-4 TRBV12-3/TRBV12-4 CASRRSNEKLFF
TRBJ1-2 TRBV3-1 CASSHSSRGPNYGYTF
TRBJ2-7 TRBV5-6 CASRSGSSTYEQYF
TRBJ2-7 TRBV4-3 CASSQEWGRYYEQYF
TRBJ2-7 TRBV19 CASSISGEQYF
TRBJ2-7 TRBV6-2/TRBV6-3 CASSLSGEGEQYF
TRBJ2-1 TRBV19 CASSISSGTYNEQFF
TRBJ2-1 TRBV30 CAWSVGGSAYNEQFF
TRBJ2-1 TRBV7-6 CASSLSWPGGEQFF
TRBJ1-1 TRBV6-5 CASSYRDRLNTEAFF
TRBJ2-1 TRBV25-1 CASSERGSYNEQFF
TRBJ1-2 TRBV29-1 CSVATGFYGYTF
TRBJ2-1 TRBV7-9 CASSTWTSGTSYNEQFF
TRBJ2-5 TRBV5-1 CASSLAGSGWTETQYF
TRBJ2-3 TRBV29-1 CSVEDRGGLHTDTQYF
TRBJ2-1 TRBV6-1 CASRTSGGNEQFF
TRBJ2-1 TRBV19 CASTPRGSGLGNEQFF
TRBJ2-1 TRBV4-1 CASSQLGAGGEEQFF
TRBJ2-3 TRBV7-8 CASSLVRGASTDTQYF
TRBJ1-6 TRBV7-9 CASSLDASSSYNSPLHF
TRBJ2-4 TRBV2 CASKGGSGAKNIQYF
TRBJ2-1 TRBV7-6 CASSLESLVAESSYNEQFF
TRBJ1-1 TRBV5-4 CASSQGDTSNTEAFF
TRBJ1-1 TRBV12-3/TRBV12-4 CASSHPDRNTEAFF
TRBJ2-1 TRBV13 CASSLGRGNEQFF
TRBJ1-1 TRBV14 CASSHPGQGHTEAFF
TRBJ2-3 TRBV28 CASSFPSRAGGPETQYF
TRBJ2-1 TRBV7-2 CASSSPSGRGHEQFF
TRBJ2-2 TRBV7-2 CASSSLRLGLGTGELFF
TRBJ2-4 TRBV7-2 CASSPDTSADIAKNIQYF
TRBJ1-1 TRBV20-1 CSARKIGEAEAFF
TRBJ1-1 TRBV5-1 CASSPVGPALGDTEAFF
TRBJ2-7 TRBV28 CASREQGGIDEQYF
TRBJ1-1 TRBV3-1 CASEQGTANTEAFF
TRBJ2-2 TRBV14 CASSQGPENTGELFF
TRBJ2-2 TRBV3-1 CASSLPLWDRGSHGELFF
TRBJ2-1 TRBV27 CASRETSGSYNEQFF
TRBJ2-1 TRBV7-3 CASSPGGLAGGPDNEQFF
TRBJ2-3 TRBV4-3 CASSQENRLAGDTQYF
TRBJ2-7 TRBV5-4 CASRRPGLDNEQYF
TRBJ2-5 TRBV5-4 CASSLAGGSGETQYF